This entry features one T cell receptor beta chain sequence. Antigen unknown. Per the germline V gene, CDR1 is SGHNT and CDR2 is YYREEE (reference sequence). This CDR3 is built from 17 residues. J gave up 6 bases and V 4 bases, and 13 bases lay outside the gene matches. The data were obtained in a study of shared clonotypes between healthy human individuals. The study, taken as a whole, reports: Generally, naive subsets came out with larger estimated richness than memory subsets. Only blood was sampled, and tissue TCR repertoires likely differ from blood ones.

This was a deep-level run. An approximately 220 ng quantity of DNA, some 30,000 T cell genomes, went into the sorted-subset replicate PCRs. TCRdb's copy holds only in-frame clones and misses some; the assay was immunoSEQ multiplex PCR. Found here are 2 million to 3 million clones, roughly 93% of them singletons; the top ten hold approximately 0.35%. The chain employs TRBV5-4 and TRBJ2-1; 10 nucleotides match TRBD2. This sequence was found in a man aged 18 to 29 in good health. Some clones in this sample may be carry-over from other donors' samples. The sequenced material came from naive CD4+ T cells from PBMCs. Subset denoted: CD45RA+ positively selected. The CDR3, as DNA: TGTGCCAGCAGCCCTAAGTCGGGAGCGGGAGGGATCAATGAGCAGTTCTTC. It codes for CASSPKSGAGGINEQFF.